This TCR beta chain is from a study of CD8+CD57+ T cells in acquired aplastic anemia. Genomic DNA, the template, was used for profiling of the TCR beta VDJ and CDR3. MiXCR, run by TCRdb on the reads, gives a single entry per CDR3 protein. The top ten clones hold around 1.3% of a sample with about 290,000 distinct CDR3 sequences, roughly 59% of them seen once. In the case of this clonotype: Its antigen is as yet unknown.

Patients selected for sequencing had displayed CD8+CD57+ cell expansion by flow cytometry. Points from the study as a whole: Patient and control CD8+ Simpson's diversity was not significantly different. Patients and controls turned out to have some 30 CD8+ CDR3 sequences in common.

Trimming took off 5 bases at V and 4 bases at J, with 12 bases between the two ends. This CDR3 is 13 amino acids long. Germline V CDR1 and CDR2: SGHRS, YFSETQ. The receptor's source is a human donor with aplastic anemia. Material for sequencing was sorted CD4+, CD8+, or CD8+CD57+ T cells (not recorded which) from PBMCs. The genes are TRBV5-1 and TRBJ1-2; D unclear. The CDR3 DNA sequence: TGCGCCAGCAGGGACGGCCAGGCCTATGGCTACACCTTC. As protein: CASRDGQAYGYTF.